The T cell receptor beta chain described here comes from a study of blood T cell repertoires in COVID-19 (TCRdb year 2020). In terms of the full investigation: Collaborator samples came from the United States, Italy and Spain and covered acute and convalescent phases of COVID-19. Where HLA class I and class II types were available, the types were taken from metadata supplied by the sample provider, not from assay-based typing. A de-identified subject ID, COVID-19 status, age in years and sex were almost always included in the sample metadata. The samples were drawn from the first 160 participants of the ongoing ImmuneRACE study and from 950 to 1,500 subjects provided by 6 global collaborators. The repertoires were released in a freely available public database intended as a resource for research on the immune response to SARS-CoV-2. Subjects who had been exposed to COVID-19, were actively infected with it, or had recovered from it provided the deeply sampled blood TCRbeta repertoires that made up the dataset. The prospective study material was composed of cDNA or gDNA derived from T cells, B-cell-depleted T cells, or PBMCs. Results the study describes overall, beyond this receptor: The amount of clinical and demographic metadata varied by source and participant and was provided uncurated.

The immunoSEQ Assay, a bias-controlled multiplex PCR, was used to amplify TCRbeta CDR3 regions from genomic DNA. The published analysis was carried out like this. Within the assay, amplification of reference gene primers was used to estimate how many nucleated cells each sample contained. To quantify the absolute abundance of each unique TCRbeta CDR3 rearrangement, sequence reads were collapsed and filtered. For each sample, productive Simpson clonality was calculated as the square root of Simpson's diversity index across productive rearrangements. The table comes from immuneACCESS by way of TCRdb, which keeps in-frame sequences with V and J called. Part of the clones is missing from these tables; in studies checked, under half for an unresolved V gene and the rest for unknown reasons. The DNA gave D and trimming, while V, J and clone size come from that table. The sample table holds a few hundred thousand clones, of which roughly 83% were seen once. Under 2% of the sample is held by the ten biggest clonotypes.

Trimming removed 1 base from V and 4 bases from J, leaving 13 bases between the germline ends. Looking up the germline V gene yields CDR1 KGHDR and CDR2 SFDVKD. Including cysteine and phenylalanine, the CDR3 has 15 amino acids. Left in the record is the CDR3 DNA by itself, 45 bases read in frame from the first base. Regarding this clone: The antigen it binds to is not known. No quality values exist for individual bases; no much larger clone is one base distant.

The collaborating institutions used their own protocols to collect whole blood in K2EDTA tubes. For TCRbeta analysis, collaborators shipped samples as frozen whole blood, isolated PBMCs, or DNA extracted from either of those sample types. The sequence was collected from a woman aged 45-59 years with acute or convalescent COVID-19. This chain is built from TRBV24-1 and TRBJ2-7; possibly the D gene is TRBD2, per 5 matching bases. Sequenced: peripheral blood. The CDR3 here reads CATSDLMVREYEQYF. The DNA sequence is TGTGCCACCAGTGATTTAATGGTTAGGGAGTACGAGCAGTACTTC.